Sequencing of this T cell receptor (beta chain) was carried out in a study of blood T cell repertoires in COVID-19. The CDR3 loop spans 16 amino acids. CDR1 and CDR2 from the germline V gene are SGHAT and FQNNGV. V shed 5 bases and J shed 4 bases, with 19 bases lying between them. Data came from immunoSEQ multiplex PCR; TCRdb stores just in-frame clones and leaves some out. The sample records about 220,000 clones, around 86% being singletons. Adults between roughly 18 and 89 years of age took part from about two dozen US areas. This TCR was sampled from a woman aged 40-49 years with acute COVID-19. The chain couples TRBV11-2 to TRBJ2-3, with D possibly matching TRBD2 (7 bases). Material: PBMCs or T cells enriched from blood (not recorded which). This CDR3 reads CASSADRRGAADTQYF. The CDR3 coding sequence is TGTGCCAGCAGCGCGGACAGACGGGGGGCCGCAGATACGCAGTATTTT.